A single sample gave rise to the 27 T cell receptor beta chains below, sequenced in a study of blood T cell repertoires in COVID-19. Here immunoSEQ multiplex PCR was the method, and the copy in TCRdb shows in-frame clones only, minus some. In the table there are over 200,000 clones, around 89% of which are singletons. Sequencing was carried out using peripheral blood. The receptors here all came from a man between 25 and 39 years old with COVID-19, enrolled during active disease.

The rearrangement links TRBV24-1 to TRBJ2-2; 11 nucleotides match TRBD2. The CDR3 is 16 amino acids. V shed 4 bases, J shed 3 bases, and the junction held 3 bases outside the gene matches. Germline CDR1 reads KGHDR; CDR2 reads SFDVKD. The CDR3 region is CATSDVSGRDTGELFF. CDR3 nucleotides: TGTGCCACCAGTGACGTTAGCGGGAGGGACACCGGGGAGCTGTTTTTT.

This chain links TRBV28 with TRBJ2-7; 8 bases match TRBD2. Germline V lookup: CDR1 MDHEN, CDR2 SYDVKM. The length of the CDR3 is 15 residues. V dropped 6 bases and J dropped 4; count of bases not matched to a gene: 11. In nucleotides, the CDR3 is TGTGCCAGCAGAGGTAGGACTAGCTTATCATACGAGCAGTACTTC. Residues: CASRGRTSLSYEQYF.

This chain connects TRBV6-2 or TRBV6-3 to TRBJ2-2; 9 bases match TRBD1. The J segment lost 7 bases and the V segment lost 6 bases, leaving 12 bases of the junction unmatched. This CDR3 spans 16 amino acids. Germline CDR1 reads MNHEY; CDR2 reads SVGEGT. In DNA, the CDR3 is TGTGCCAGCAGCCTACGTCCCGGGACAGGGTTCGGGGAGCTGTTTTTT. Translated, it gives CASSLRPGTGFGELFF.

The chain combines TRBV28 with TRBJ1-2; D perhaps matches TRBD1 (5 bases). CDR1 is MDHEN, CDR2 SYDVKM, per germline. V dropped 5 bases and J dropped 8 bases, with 18 bases sitting between them. This CDR3 comprises 14 residues. This chain's CDR3 is CASSTIPRVNGYTF. For the CDR3, the DNA is TGTGCCAGCAGTACGATTCCCAGGGTGAACGGCTACACCTTC.

The V and J genes are TRBV6-5 and TRBJ1-2; 8 positions match TRBD1. The V segment lost 10 bases and the J segment 5 bases; nucleotides outside the gene matches: 9. The CDR3 extends over 13 amino acids. The germline gives CDR1 MNHEY, CDR2 SVGAGI. The CDR3 is CATNPGGRYGYTF. The CDR3 bases are TGTGCCACCAACCCAGGGGGCAGATATGGCTACACCTTC.

This rearrangement joins TRBV3-1 (or the pseudogene TRBV3-2) to TRBJ1-1; maybe TRBD1 (5 bases). V dropped 4 bases and J dropped 3 bases, with 12 bases sitting between them. This CDR3 has 14 amino acids. CDR1 and CDR2 from the germline V gene are LGHDT and YNNKEL (reference sequence). The CDR3 coding sequence is TGTGCCAGCAGCCCTCGACAGATGGACACTGAAGCTTTCTTT. Residues: CASSPRQMDTEAFF.

The chain joins TRBV6-5 to TRBJ1-5; 9 nucleotides align to TRBD1. CDR3 length: 14 amino acids. Germline-derived CDR1 and CDR2 are MNHEY and SVGAGI. V trimming: 6 bases; J trimming: 4 bases; junction bases outside the gene matches: 4. The CDR3 DNA reads as TGTGCCAGCAGACAGGGGGCATCAAATCAGCCCCAGCATTTT. It specifies CASRQGASNQPQHF.

This clone appeared a few times. This rearrangement joins TRBV19 to TRBJ1-4; 7 nucleotides match TRBD1. The CDR3 length is 14 residues. Germline V gene lookup returns CDR1 LNHDA and CDR2 SQIVND (reference sequence). Trimming at V came to 3 bases and at J to 3 bases, leaving 1 base not matched to a gene. The CDR3 DNA is TGTGCCAGTAGTATGGGGACAGCTAATGAAAAACTGTTTTTT. Amino acid sequence: CASSMGTANEKLFF.

V gene TRBV28 combines with J gene TRBJ1-4; D uncertain. CDR1 is MDHEN, CDR2 SYDVKM, per germline. The CDR3 is 13 amino acids. The V and J ends lost 5 bases and 6 bases respectively, with 10 bases between them. Here the CDR3 DNA reads TGTGCCAGCAGTCCCACTGCCCATGAAAAACTGTTTTTT. Its translation is CASSPTAHEKLFF.

The CDR3 nucleotides are TGTGCCAGCAGCGGGGGACAGCCGAACACTGAAGCTTTCTTT. It specifies CASSGGQPNTEAFF. The J gene is TRBJ1-1, the V gene TRBV5-4; 7 bases agree with TRBD1. Trimming at V came to 4 bases and at J to 1 base, leaving 4 bases not matched to a gene. Germline CDR1 SGHNT, CDR2 YYREEE (reference sequence). The CDR3 runs 14 residues.

The chain combines TRBV6-5 with TRBJ1-1; TRBD1 might be the D (6 bases). Germline lookup yields CDR1 MNHEY and CDR2 SVGAGI. The CDR3 is made up of 14 amino acids. V was trimmed by 4 bases and J by 13 bases, leaving 22 bases between them. The CDR3 spells CASSSTGTTIVGFF. Here the CDR3 DNA reads TGTGCCAGCAGTTCTACAGGGACCACGATTGTGGGTTTCTTT.

The chain is built from TRBV19 and TRBJ2-1; D may be TRBD2 (6 bases). Germline CDR1 reads LNHDA; CDR2 reads SQIVND (reference sequence). The ends were cut back, 7 bases at V and 2 bases at J, with 15 bases in the middle. This CDR3 has 15 residues. CDR3: CASTPNSGPYNEQFF. In DNA, the CDR3 is TGTGCCAGTACTCCAAATAGCGGACCCTACAATGAGCAGTTCTTC.

This clone has only one observation. V is TRBV19 and J is TRBJ1-2, with D tentatively TRBD1 (6 bases). The CDR3 covers 13 residues. V was pared by 7 bases and J by 2 bases, with 11 bases between. Germline loops: CDR1 LNHDA, CDR2 SQIVND (reference sequence). CDR3 in DNA: TGTGCCAGTAAGGGGGACGGGAACTATGGCTACACCTTC. Translated, it gives CASKGDGNYGYTF.

The sample holds a few counts of this clone. The chain's CDR3 is CASRRTDSYEQYF. In DNA form, the CDR3 reads TGTGCCAGCAGGCGGACAGATTCCTACGAGCAGTACTTC. J is TRBJ2-7 and V is TRBV12-3 or TRBV12-4, with D perhaps TRBD1 (6 bases). The CDR3 spans 13 residues. V dropped 6 bases and J dropped 1 base, with 10 bases sitting between them.

The chain couples TRBV7-2 to TRBJ2-7; 7 nucleotides align to TRBD2. J lost 3 bases, V lost 8 bases, and 4 bases had no gene match. The CDR3 totals 12 residues. Germline CDR1 SGHTA, CDR2 FQGNSA. The CDR3, as DNA: TGTGCCAGCCGGGACTACAACTACGAGCAGTACTTC. Protein: CASRDYNYEQYF. The full variable domain, its missing parts supplied by reference TRBV7-2 and TRBJ2-7, is GAGVSQSPSNKVTEKGKDVELRCDPISGHTALYWYRQSLGQGLEFLIYFQGNSAPDKSGLPSDRFSAERTGGSVSTLTIQRTQQEDSAVYLCASRDYNYEQYFGPGTRLTVT.

The sample holds one count of this clone. The chain couples TRBV27 to TRBJ2-4; weak D call: TRBD1 (6 bases). The CDR3 is 12 amino acids. The V gene lost 6 bases and the J gene lost 8 bases, with 11 bases spanning the gap. Germline lookup yields CDR1 MNHEY and CDR2 SMNVEV (reference sequence). CDR3: CASRHRDDIQYF. In DNA, the CDR3 is TGTGCCAGCAGGCACAGGGACGACATTCAGTACTTC.

CDR3 sequence reads: CASSYSTPGNTIYF. CDR3 nucleotides: TGTGCCAGCAGCTATTCGACACCAGGAAACACCATATATTTT. V gene TRBV7-2 combines with J gene TRBJ1-3; D not certain. This CDR3 region has 14 residues. Trimming took 4 bases from V and 4 from J, leaving 11 bases between them. Germline CDR1 SGHTA, CDR2 FQGNSA.

The V and J genes are TRBV9 and TRBJ2-7, with 8 positions matching TRBD1. After removal of 3 bases from V and 4 bases from J, the junction contained 9 bases not matched to a gene. This CDR3 contains 15 residues. The germline V gene has CDR1 SGDLS and CDR2 YYNGEE. The DNA of the CDR3 is TGTGCCAGCAGCGAGGGCGGGACAGGCTTGTACGAGCAGTACTTC. Protein: CASSEGGTGLYEQYF.

The J gene is TRBJ1-5, the V gene TRBV25-1, with D tentatively TRBD1 (5 bases). Trimming removed 1 base from V and 7 bases from J, with 14 bases in between. The CDR3 is 15 amino acids. Germline-derived CDR1 and CDR2 are MGHDK and SYGVNS. CDR3 amino acids: CASSEWGREDQPQHF. The CDR3 nucleotides are TGTGCCAGCAGTGAATGGGGCAGGGAAGACCAGCCCCAGCATTTT.

The chain combines TRBV19 with TRBJ2-1, with D perhaps TRBD1 (6 bases). With 5 bases removed from V and 2 bases from J, the gap between germline ends came to 10 bases. This CDR3 has 14 amino acids. Per the germline V gene, CDR1 is LNHDA and CDR2 is SQIVND (reference sequence). CDR3 sequence (DNA): TGTGCCAGTAGTCTCCGACAGGCCTACAATGAGCAGTTCTTC. Its protein product is CASSLRQAYNEQFF.

The V and J genes are TRBV9 and TRBJ2-2; 8 bases are a match to TRBD1. The V and J ends lost 2 bases and 5 bases, in that order; junction bases with no gene match: 5. Germline V gene data show CDR1 as SGDLS and CDR2 as YYNGEE. This CDR3 is 15 amino acids long. Here the CDR3 reads CASSVGTGWTGELFF. CDR3 DNA: TGTGCCAGCAGCGTCGGGACAGGATGGACCGGGGAGCTGTTTTTT.

The chain employs TRBV29-1 and TRBJ2-7; 12 bases match TRBD2. CDR3 length equals 16 residues. V lost 6 bases to trimming and J lost 3 bases; unmatched junction nucleotides: 12. The germline CDR1 and CDR2 sequences are SQVTM and ANQGSEA. In DNA form, the CDR3 reads TGCAGCGTGTTAGCCCCGAGACTAGCGGGGGACTACGAGCAGTACTTC. Translated, it gives CSVLAPRLAGDYEQYF.

The chain links TRBV9 to TRBJ2-1; no reliable D call. V was cut by 0 bases and J by 4 bases, with 14 bases left in between. The germline gives CDR1 SGDLS, CDR2 YYNGEE. CDR3 size: 16 residues. CDR3 in DNA: TGTGCCAGCAGCGTAGGTGCGGCCCAACCATACAATGAGCAGTTCTTC. It is translated as CASSVGAAQPYNEQFF.

V is TRBV12-3 or TRBV12-4 and J is TRBJ2-5, with D maybe TRBD2 (7 bases). The CDR3 has 12 amino acids. The germline V and J ends were trimmed by 8 bases and 4 bases, with 11 bases remaining between them. CDR3 protein: CASGGATETQYF. The CDR3 bases are TGTGCCAGCGGGGGGGCCACAGAGACCCAGTACTTC.

The rearrangement links TRBV6-4 to TRBJ1-1, with 8 bases aligning to TRBD1. CDR1 is MRHNA, CDR2 SNTAGT, per germline. This CDR3 has 13 amino acids. Trimming at V came to 7 bases and at J to 5 bases, leaving 6 bases not matched to a gene. The DNA for the CDR3 is TGTGCCAGCACCTCCGACAGGGGTACTGAAGCTTTCTTT. This encodes CASTSDRGTEAFF.

CDR3 residues: CASSSTDRAGYTF. In DNA, the CDR3 is TGTGCCAGCAGTTCCACGGACAGGGCTGGCTACACCTTC. This chain links TRBV28 with TRBJ1-2, with 8 nucleotides matching TRBD1. The germline CDR1 and CDR2 sequences are MDHEN and SYDVKM. The CDR3 runs 13 residues. V shed 4 bases, J shed 7 bases, and the junction held 5 bases outside the gene matches.

The table lists this clone with a count of one. The chain uses TRBV5-4 and TRBJ2-1, with TRBD1 matching over 9 bases. CDR1 is SGHNT, CDR2 YYREEE, per germline (reference sequence). CDR3 length equals 16 residues. J gave up 0 bases and V 3 bases, and 4 bases lay outside the gene matches. CDR3 coding DNA: TGTGCCAGCAGCTCGCCGACAGGGGGCTCCTACAATGAGCAGTTCTTC. Residues: CASSSPTGGSYNEQFF. Drawing the rest from reference TRBV5-4 and TRBJ2-1, the complete variable domain is ETGVTQSPTHLIKTRGQQVTLRCSSQSGHNTVSWYQQALGQGPQFIFQYYREEENGRGNFPPRFSGLQFPNYSSELNVNALELDDSALYLCASSSPTGGSYNEQFFGPGTRLTVL.